The 6 T cell receptor beta chains below all came from one sample that was sequenced in a study of blood T cell repertoires in COVID-19. Using immunoSEQ multiplex PCR, the repertoire was profiled, and TCRdb retains in-frame clones only, with some absent. Seen here are about 360,000 clones, around nine tenths observed once, and the top ten hold around 2.9%. Sequencing input: peripheral blood. These receptors all stem from a human donor in a cohort sampled during active COVID-19.

With respect to this clone: Distinct nucleotide sequences in the sample also encode this CDR3. The V gene is TRBV29-1, the J gene TRBJ1-4, with 9 bases matching TRBD1. The CDR3 is 13 residues long. The trim removed 6 bases at V and 8 bases at J, leaving 7 bases unmatched. Germline V CDR1 and CDR2: SQVTM, ANQGSEA. CDR3 DNA sequence: TGCAGCGTCGGGACAGGGATAAACGAAAAACTGTTTTTT. Amino acids: CSVGTGINEKLFF.

The chain couples TRBV6-5 to TRBJ1-5; 7 bases fit TRBD1. The CDR3 has 13 residues. Trimming at V came to 6 bases and at J to 4 bases, leaving 3 bases not matched to a gene. CDR1 MNHEY and CDR2 SVGAGI come from the germline V gene. CDR3 DNA sequence: TGTGCCAGCAGGGGACAGATAAATCAGCCCCAGCATTTT. Translated: CASRGQINQPQHF.

The rearrangement joins TRBV24-1 to TRBJ2-1; 7 bases match TRBD2. With 3 bases clipped from V and 9 bases from J, the junction kept 10 bases outside the gene matches. This CDR3 contains 15 residues. The V gene's germline CDR1 is KGHDR and CDR2 SFDVKD. The CDR3 bases are TGTGCCACCAGTGATCCTCAGACTAGCTTCCGTGAGCAGTTCTTC. Its translation: CATSDPQTSFREQFF.

This clone appeared a few times. The chain's CDR3 is CASSPRTGYTEAFF. DNA for the CDR3: TGCGCCAGCAGCCCGCGGACAGGGTACACTGAAGCTTTCTTT. The chain is built from TRBV5-1 and TRBJ1-1; TRBD1 agrees at 8 bases. V was pared by 4 bases and J by 3 bases, with 5 bases of the junction left unmatched. Germline V gene sequence: CDR1 SGHRS, CDR2 YFSETQ. The CDR3 sequence is 14 residues long. Looking up the rest from reference TRBV5-1 and TRBJ1-1 gives the full variable domain: KAGVTQTPRYLIKTRGQQVTLSCSPISGHRSVSWYQQTPGQGLQFLFEYFSETQRNKGNFPGRFSGRQFSNSRSEMNVSTLELGDSALYLCASSPRTGYTEAFFGQGTRLTVV.

The rearrangement uses TRBV28 and TRBJ1-5; weak D call: TRBD1 (5 bases). CDR3 length: 16 residues. Per germline, CDR1 MDHEN and CDR2 SYDVKM. V was pared by 5 bases and J by 0 bases, with 14 bases between. CDR3 amino acids: CASSISRRGSNQPQHF. The CDR3 DNA reads as TGTGCCAGCAGTATCTCCAGGAGGGGTAGCAATCAGCCCCAGCATTTT.

CDR3 sequence reads: CASSLGSEQFF. The CDR3 DNA is TGTGCCAGCAGTTTAGGGAGTGAGCAGTTCTTC. The chain is built from TRBV12-3 or TRBV12-4 and TRBJ2-1; D remains ambiguous. The CDR3 is made up of 11 amino acids. Trimming removed 1 base from V and 9 bases from J, with 4 bases in between.